The 26 T cell receptor beta chains below come from one sample, sequenced in a study of T cell repertoires in cytomegalovirus infection (dated by TCRdb to the late 2010s). Instrument on record: Illumina HiSeq 1500. TCRdb redid the processing of the public reads, applying fastp at Q25 and MiXCR, and retained in-frame beta chains. Rows matching on CDR3 protein sequence are summarized as one entry with the most common DNA and genes. The sample yields some 400,000 distinct CDR3 sequences; 30% to 40% were counted once. The ten largest clonotypes hold roughly 13% of the sample. The sequenced material came from PBMCs. The receptors were sampled from a human donor in good health (CMV status not recorded). Some clones in this sample may be carry-over from other donors' samples.

The chain recombines TRBV2 with TRBJ2-1; D perhaps matches TRBD1 (5 bases). CDR3 length: 16 residues. Germline V gives CDR1 SNHLY, CDR2 FYNNEI. The ends were cut back, 0 bases at V and 6 bases at J, with 15 bases in the middle. The CDR3 protein is CASSEALVRVGNEQFF. The CDR3 region has the DNA TGTGCCAGCAGTGAAGCGTTAGTCAGGGTGGGCAATGAGCAGTTCTTC.

This chain links TRBV27 with TRBJ1-1; D uncertain. CDR1 MNHEY and CDR2 SMNVEV come from the germline V gene (reference sequence). CDR3 length equals 14 residues. V was cut by 3 bases and J by 1 base, with 9 bases left in between. The CDR3 spells CASSFRSENTEAFF. The CDR3 region has the DNA TGTGCCAGCAGTTTCAGGTCCGAGAACACTGAAGCTTTCTTT.

A word on this clonotype: Being one base from a much bigger clone, this may be a read error. The rearrangement links TRBV7-2 to TRBJ2-7; perhaps TRBD1 as D (6 bases). Germline lookup yields CDR1 SGHTA and CDR2 FQGNSA. The CDR3 sequence is 15 residues long. This chain's CDR3 is CASSPYRVPHYQQYF. In DNA, the CDR3 is TGTGCCAGCAGTCCTTACAGGGTTCCCCACTACCAGCAGTACTTC.

This clonotype was observed a handful of times. The chain links TRBV12-3 or TRBV12-4 to TRBJ2-7; 9 bases are a match to TRBD2. The ends lost 5 bases at V and 3 bases at J; junction bases unmatched: 8. The CDR3 has 15 amino acids. The CDR3 nucleotides are TGTGCCAGCAGTCCCCAAGCGGGGGGCTTCTACGAGCAGTACTTC. Its protein product is CASSPQAGGFYEQYF.

Of note for this clonotype: This may be a read error, as it is one base from a much larger clone. The chain joins TRBV7-2 to TRBJ2-5; the match to TRBD1 covers 7 bases. The CDR3 runs to 15 residues. Germline V gene sequence: CDR1 SGHTA, CDR2 FQGNSA. The CDR3 here is CASSSTGIRSQTKYF. In DNA, the CDR3 is TGTGCCAGCAGCTCGACAGGGATACGTAGCCAGACCAAGTACTTC.

This clonotype appeared a few times. The CDR3 region is CASSSHPRGPSYEQYF. In nucleotides, the CDR3 is TGTGCCAGCAGCTCCCACCCTAGGGGCCCCTCCTACGAGCAGTACTTC. The V gene is TRBV11-2, the J gene TRBJ2-7; weak D call: TRBD1 (5 bases). CDR1 and CDR2 from the germline V gene are SGHAT and FQNNGV. The germline V and J ends were trimmed by 4 bases and 0 bases, with 16 bases remaining between them. This CDR3 region has 16 residues. Filled out from reference TRBV11-2 and TRBJ2-7, the complete variable domain reads EAGVAQSPRYKIIEKRQSVAFWCNPISGHATLYWYQQILGQGPKLLIQFQNNGVVDDSQLPKDRFSAERLKGVDSTLKIQPAKLEDSAVYLCASSSHPRGPSYEQYFGPGTRLTVT.

In this sample, this clonotype turned up many times. The rearrangement joins TRBV7-3 to TRBJ1-1; D is uncertain. The CDR3 has 15 residues. V shed 5 bases and J shed 0 bases, with 13 bases lying between them. Germline CDR1 is SGHTA and CDR2 is FQGTGA. CDR3 in amino acids: CASSAGGNLNTEAFF. CDR3 nucleotide sequence: TGTGCCAGCAGCGCAGGCGGGAATTTGAACACTGAAGCTTTCTTT.

This clonotype was observed a handful of times. The chain joins TRBV7-6 to TRBJ1-1; tentative D call: TRBD1 (5 bases). This CDR3 has 15 residues. The V end was cut by 3 bases, the J end by 3 bases, with 14 bases between. Looked up from germline, CDR1 is SGHVS and CDR2 is FNYEAQ. In DNA, the CDR3 is TGTGCCAGCAGCTTCTTGGGGCAGAGGGACACTGAAGCTTTCTTT. It translates to CASSFLGQRDTEAFF. The full variable domain, in which reference TRBV7-6 and TRBJ1-1 provide the parts outside the CDR3, is GAGVSQSPRYKVTKRGQDVALRCDPISGHVSLYWYRQALGQGPEFLTYFNYEAQQDKSGLPNDRFSAERPEGSISTLTIQRTEQRDSAMYRCASSFLGQRDTEAFFGQGTRLTVV.

There are many counts of this clonotype. V and J are TRBV7-6 and TRBJ1-2; D is uncertain. Trimming left V 4 bases short and J 3 bases short, with 15 bases between. The germline V gene encodes CDR1 SGHVS and CDR2 FNYEAQ. The CDR3 loop spans 15 amino acids. CDR3 DNA: TGTGCCAGCAGCTCGGGCCCCCCCCGCGACTATGGCTACACCTTC. Protein: CASSSGPPRDYGYTF.

This chain uses TRBV19 with TRBJ2-5; TRBD1 or TRBD2 may be the D gene (5 bases each). The V gene lost 3 bases and the J gene lost 2 bases, with 19 bases spanning the gap. There are 17 residues in the CDR3. The V gene's germline CDR1 is LNHDA and CDR2 SQIVND (reference sequence). CDR3 sequence (DNA): TGTGCCAGTAGTATTGGTCGGGGCAGCCGGGCGCAAGAGACCCAGTACTTC. This encodes CASSIGRGSRAQETQYF.

The CDR3 DNA reads TGTGCCAGCAGTTTTCCCCAAGGACAGGGGAACTATGGCTACACCTTC. Amino acids: CASSFPQGQGNYGYTF. The chain employs TRBV28 and TRBJ1-2; 9 bases agree with TRBD1. Trimming cost V 3 bases and J 2 bases; bases outside gene matches: 7. This CDR3 spans 16 amino acids. CDR1 is MDHEN and CDR2 is SYDVKM in the germline V gene.

The gene calls are TRBV24-1 and TRBJ2-7; 8 nucleotides match TRBD1. V dropped 7 bases and J dropped 2; count of bases not matched to a gene: 3. The CDR3 has 13 residues. In germline, CDR1 is KGHDR, CDR2 SFDVKD. This chain's CDR3 is CATRAGGTYEQYF. CDR3 nucleotide sequence: TGTGCCACCAGGGCAGGGGGCACCTACGAGCAGTACTTC.

As concerns this clonotype: A much larger clone lies one base from this, so it may be a read error. The chain combines TRBV6-1 with TRBJ2-1; D uncertain. Germline-derived CDR1 and CDR2 are MNHNS and SASEGT. The CDR3 length is 12 residues. CDR3 coding DNA: TGTGCCAGCAGAGAAGTTTGGAATGAGCAGTTCTTC. It codes for CASREVWNEQFF.

The chain employs TRBV20-1 and TRBJ2-2; 9 positions match TRBD1. Trimming took 1 base from V and 3 from J; bases not matched to a gene: 3. Germline V CDR1 and CDR2: DFQATT, SNEGSKA (reference sequence). The CDR3 is made up of 15 amino acids. CDR3 coding DNA: TGCAGTGCTAGAGCGACAGGGGGACACACCGGGGAGCTGTTTTTT. This sequence encodes CSARATGGHTGELFF.

The J gene is TRBJ1-6, the V gene TRBV20-1; D unresolved. The CDR3 loop spans 16 amino acids. V lost 1 base to trimming and J lost 6 bases, with 16 bases between them. The germline gives CDR1 DFQATT, CDR2 SNEGSKA (reference sequence). This CDR3 reads CSARARAGGRNSPLHF. The CDR3 DNA reads as TGCAGTGCTAGAGCTCGCGCGGGAGGTCGTAATTCACCCCTCCACTTT.

The V and J genes are TRBV2 and TRBJ1-2; D unresolved. Trimming stripped 7 bases from V and 3 bases from J, with 12 bases between. Per the germline V gene, CDR1 is SNHLY and CDR2 is FYNNEI. The length of the CDR3 is 13 residues. The CDR3 is CASTWEGYYGYTF. CDR3 sequence (DNA): TGTGCCAGCACCTGGGAGGGTTACTATGGCTACACCTTC.

This clonotype was picked up one time. V is TRBV7-3 and J is TRBJ1-6; D remains ambiguous. The ends were cut back, 5 bases at V and 7 bases at J, with 9 bases in the middle. Germline V lookup: CDR1 SGHTA, CDR2 FQGTGA. The CDR3 has 13 amino acids. This chain's CDR3 is CASSAGLNSPLHF. The CDR3 nucleotides read TGTGCCAGCAGCGCCGGTCTAAATTCACCCCTCCACTTT.

This clonotype was observed a handful of times. This chain uses TRBV7-2 with TRBJ2-3; maybe TRBD2 (7 bases). The V end was cut by 4 bases, the J end by 3 bases, with 23 bases between. The CDR3 spans 18 residues. CDR1 and CDR2 (germline): SGHTA, FQGNSA. Here the CDR3 DNA reads TGTGCCAGCAGCTCCCGGATGGGAGGGGGGGGAGGGACAGATACGCAGTATTTT. Translation: CASSSRMGGGGGTDTQYF. The full variable domain, in which reference TRBV7-2 and TRBJ2-3 provide the parts outside the CDR3, is GAGVSQSPSNKVTEKGKDVELRCDPISGHTALYWYRQSLGQGLEFLIYFQGNSAPDKSGLPSDRFSAERTGGSVSTLTIQRTQQEDSAVYLCASSSRMGGGGGTDTQYFGPGTRLTVL.

The V call is TRBV15, the J call TRBJ2-7; possible D gene TRBD1, 5 bases. This CDR3 contains 13 residues. Germline values: CDR1 LNHNV, CDR2 YYDKDF (reference sequence). Trimming removed 5 bases from V and 9 bases from J, with 17 bases in between. CDR3 bases: TGTGCCACCAGCGCTCCCGATGGTCAGGGGCAGTACTTC. Its translation: CATSAPDGQGQYF.

This clonotype appeared many times. CDR3 nucleotides: TGTGCCAGCAGCCCCTCTTGGGGTTACGAGCAGTACTTC. Encoded protein: CASSPSWGYEQYF. This chain connects TRBV7-6 to TRBJ2-7; D is undetermined. Germline V gene data show CDR1 as SGHVS and CDR2 as FNYEAQ. The CDR3 length is 13 residues. V lost 5 bases, J lost 4 bases, and 12 bases lay in between.

This clonotype was seen ten or more times. The chain uses TRBV6-1 and TRBJ1-4; D remains ambiguous. Germline V gene lookup returns CDR1 MNHNS and CDR2 SASEGT. The CDR3 loop spans 12 amino acids. The V end lost 5 bases, the J end lost 14 bases, and 15 bases lay between the germline ends. CDR3 residues: CASSPREGGLFF. The CDR3 coding sequence is TGTGCCAGCAGTCCAAGGGAGGGAGGGCTGTTTTTT.

The chain uses TRBV12-3 or TRBV12-4 and TRBJ2-4, with D possibly being TRBD1 or TRBD2 (5 bases each). The CDR3 contains 17 residues. Trimming took 5 bases from V and 0 from J, leaving 17 bases between them. Here the CDR3 reads CASSPIDRLIAKNIQYF. The CDR3 DNA reads as TGTGCCAGCAGTCCCATCGACAGACTAATAGCCAAAAACATTCAGTACTTC.

This clonotype was picked up many times. The gene calls are TRBV10-3 and TRBJ2-5, with 7 positions matching TRBD1. The CDR3 is 13 amino acids. Losses at the gene ends were 7 bases for V and 3 bases for J; bases not matched to a gene: 5. Germline V gene sequence: CDR1 ENHRY, CDR2 SYGVKD. CDR3: CAINGDRKETQYF. The CDR3 nucleotides are TGTGCCATCAATGGGGACAGAAAAGAGACCCAGTACTTC.

The chain employs TRBV14 and TRBJ1-2; D is uncertain. CDR1 is SGHDN, CDR2 FVKESK, per germline. V was trimmed by 2 bases and J by 8 bases, leaving 12 bases between them. CDR3 size: 13 residues. The DNA for the CDR3 is TGTGCCAGCAGCCAAATGCGAGGAGGCGGCTACACCTTC. Translating gives CASSQMRGGGYTF. The full variable domain, in which reference TRBV14 and TRBJ1-2 provide the parts outside the CDR3, is EAGVTQFPSHSVIEKGQTVTLRCDPISGHDNLYWYRRVMGKEIKFLLHFVKESKQDESGMPNNRFLAERTGGTYSTLKVQPAELEDSGVYFCASSQMRGGGYTFGSGTRLTVV.

This clonotype was detected only a few times. V gene TRBV20-1 combines with J gene TRBJ2-1; D gene ambiguous. CDR3 length: 13 amino acids. Germline V gene lookup returns CDR1 DFQATT and CDR2 SNEGSKA (reference sequence). V was cut by 4 bases and J by 7 bases, with 14 bases left in between. The CDR3 loop reads CSAKWLAGNEQFF. The CDR3, as DNA: TGCAGTGCTAAATGGTTAGCCGGGAATGAGCAGTTCTTC.

The chain carries TRBV10-3 and TRBJ2-1, with a weak D call TRBD1 (6 bases). The V end was cut by 5 bases, the J end by 6 bases, with 8 bases between. The CDR3 has 12 amino acids. Looked up from germline, CDR1 is ENHRY and CDR2 is SYGVKD. The CDR3 here is CAISNRANEQFF. The CDR3 DNA sequence: TGTGCCATCAGTAACAGGGCCAATGAGCAGTTCTTC.